The 28 T cell receptor beta chains in this list originate from one sample, sequenced in a study of T cell responses to AZD1222 COVID-19 vaccine. Sequenced by immunoSEQ multiplex PCR; TCRdb stores in-frame clones only, minus some. The sample has under 200,000 clones; approximately 90% are singletons. This specimen was peripheral blood, taken 28 days after the second AZD1222 dose. Every receptor here comes from an adult who received the AZD1222 COVID-19 vaccine.

This clone has only one observation. J is TRBJ2-7 and V is TRBV9; 8 bases align to TRBD1. CDR3 size: 16 residues. The V gene's germline CDR1 is SGDLS and CDR2 YYNGEE. After removal of 0 bases from V and 4 bases from J, the junction contained 9 bases not matched to a gene. The CDR3 nucleotides read TGTGCCAGCAGCGTAGGGTCAGGGGGCATATCGTACGAGCAGTACTTC. Protein product: CASSVGSGGISYEQYF. The full variable domain, in which reference TRBV9 and TRBJ2-7 provide the parts outside the CDR3, is DSGVTQTPKHLITATGQRVTLRCSPRSGDLSVYWYQQSLDQGLQFLIQYYNGEERAKGNILERFSAQQFPDLHSELNLSSLELGDSALYFCASSVGSGGISYEQYFGPGTRLTVT.

The V gene is TRBV4-1, the J gene TRBJ1-5, with D maybe TRBD1 (5 bases). This CDR3 spans 16 amino acids. V dropped 0 bases and J dropped 2 bases, with 11 bases sitting between them. Per germline, CDR1 MGHRA and CDR2 YSYEKL. CDR3 residues: CASSQDGGGGNQPQHF. The CDR3, as DNA: TGCGCCAGCAGCCAAGATGGGGGGGGAGGCAATCAGCCCCAGCATTTT.

V is TRBV9 and J is TRBJ2-1, with D possibly being TRBD2 (6 bases). This CDR3 has 14 amino acids. Trimming cost V 0 bases and J 9 bases, with 13 bases left between them. Per the germline V gene, CDR1 is SGDLS and CDR2 is YYNGEE. DNA for the CDR3: TGTGCCAGCAGCGTAGGGGGGGATGCAGGTGAGCAGTTCTTC. This codes for CASSVGGDAGEQFF.

V gene TRBV4-3 combines with J gene TRBJ1-1; TRBD1 is a possible D gene (5 bases). Deletions cut 4 bases from V and 4 bases from J, with 10 bases between. The CDR3 has 13 amino acids. CDR1 is LGHNA, CDR2 YSLEER, per germline. This chain's CDR3 is CASSPGGGTEAFF. CDR3 coding DNA: TGCGCCAGCAGCCCCGGTGGGGGCACTGAAGCTTTCTTT.

The V and J genes are TRBV19 and TRBJ2-7; the match to TRBD2 covers 12 bases. The CDR3 has 14 residues. The V gene end was trimmed by 5 bases and the J gene end by 6 bases; junction bases not matched to a gene: 5. Germline V lookup: CDR1 LNHDA, CDR2 SQIVND (reference sequence). CDR3 region: CASSRGLAGSEQYF. Written as DNA, the CDR3 is TGTGCCAGTAGTCGAGGACTAGCGGGAAGCGAGCAGTACTTC.

CDR3 sequence reads: CASSPPSAGGQMETQYF. The CDR3 bases are TGTGCCAGCAGTCCTCCGTCAGCGGGAGGGCAAATGGAGACCCAGTACTTC. The V and J genes are TRBV6-6 and TRBJ2-5, with 10 bases fitting TRBD2. Germline CDR1 MNHNY, CDR2 SVGAGI (reference sequence). This CDR3 is built from 17 residues. V shed 5 bases and J 5 bases; nucleotides not matched to a gene: 14.

The rearrangement links TRBV6-2 or TRBV6-3 to TRBJ2-7, with D tentatively TRBD2 (6 bases). Germline V gives CDR1 MNHEY, CDR2 SVGEGT. This CDR3 has 15 amino acids. Between the trimmed V and J ends, which lost 2 bases and 2 bases, there was a span of 13 bases. CDR3 in DNA: TGTGCCAGCAGTTACCCCCGGGGGTGGCCCTACGAGCAGTACTTC. It yields the protein CASSYPRGWPYEQYF.

The rearrangement joins TRBV28 to TRBJ2-1; TRBD2 agrees at 11 bases. In germline, CDR1 is MDHEN, CDR2 SYDVKM. The CDR3 runs 16 residues. The V and J ends lost 0 bases and 9 bases, in that order; junction bases with no gene match: 7. CDR3 DNA sequence: TGTGCCAGCAGTTTATGGATAGCGGGAGGGCAGGGTGAGCAGTTCTTC. It encodes CASSLWIAGGQGEQFF.

The chain carries TRBV24-1 and TRBJ2-2; a possible D gene is TRBD2 (6 bases). Trimming stripped 3 bases from V and 5 bases from J, with 15 bases between. The germline CDR1 and CDR2 sequences are KGHDR and SFDVKD. The CDR3 is 16 residues long. The CDR3 here is CATSDAALGGTGELFF. Here the CDR3 DNA reads TGTGCCACCAGTGATGCGGCGCTGGGGGGTACCGGGGAGCTGTTTTTT.

This chain joins TRBV4-2 and TRBJ1-2, with D unclear. The V end was cut by 4 bases, the J end by 2 bases, with 5 bases between. This CDR3 is 12 amino acids long. Germline assignment: CDR1 LGHNA and CDR2 YNFKEQ. The CDR3 DNA reads as TGTGCCAGCAGCCTGGACAACTATGGCTACACCTTC. Translated, it gives CASSLDNYGYTF.

The CDR3 sequence: CASSSKTGAASYEQYF. In nucleotides, the CDR3 is TGTGCCAGCAGCTCGAAGACAGGGGCCGCATCCTACGAGCAGTACTTC. The V call is TRBV3-1 (or the pseudogene TRBV3-2), the J call TRBJ2-7; 8 nucleotides agree with TRBD1. The CDR3 contains 16 residues. Trimming took 5 bases from V and 1 from J; bases not matched to a gene: 10. CDR1 is LGHDT and CDR2 is YNNKEL in the germline V gene (reference sequence).

On this clone: Sequence at one end of the junction differs from germline and may be a read error. The genes are TRBV7-2 and TRBJ2-3, with TRBD2 identical over 10 bases. This CDR3 spans 14 amino acids. CDR1 SGHTA and CDR2 FQGNSA come from the germline V gene. CDR3 amino acids: CASSLAGVGDTQYF. The CDR3 DNA is TGTGCCAGCAGCCTAGCGGGAGTCGGAGATACGCAGTATTTT.

The rearrangement uses TRBV7-2 and TRBJ1-5; D may be TRBD1 (6 bases). Germline V gene sequence: CDR1 SGHTA, CDR2 FQGNSA. Trimming stripped 4 bases from V and 4 bases from J, with 14 bases between. The CDR3 spans 15 residues. CDR3 region: CASSSLGGKNQPQHF. CDR3 in DNA: TGTGCCAGCAGCTCCCTGGGGGGCAAGAATCAGCCCCAGCATTTT.

The V gene is TRBV5-4, the J gene TRBJ1-3; 8 bases agree with TRBD1. Unmatched junction bases numbered 7, after V lost 4 bases and J lost 7 bases. CDR1 is SGHNT, CDR2 YYREEE, per germline (reference sequence). The CDR3 is made up of 14 amino acids. The CDR3 region has the DNA TGTGCCAGCAGCGGAAACAGGGGGGGGAACACCATATATTTT. It specifies CASSGNRGGNTIYF.

This chain links TRBV7-3 with TRBJ2-7; TRBD1 matches 10 bases. V trimming: 5 bases; J trimming: 3 bases; junction bases outside the gene matches: 7. The CDR3 contains 15 residues. In germline, CDR1 is SGHTA, CDR2 FQGTGA. CDR3: CASSGGDRGHYEQYF. CDR3 sequence (DNA): TGTGCCAGCAGCGGGGGAGACAGGGGGCACTACGAGCAGTACTTC.

CDR3 sequence reads: CASSVGGGSEQYF. The CDR3 bases are TGTGCCAGCAGCGTAGGAGGAGGGAGTGAGCAGTACTTC. The chain combines TRBV9 with TRBJ2-7; tentatively, D is TRBD2 (6 bases). CDR1 is SGDLS and CDR2 is YYNGEE in the germline V gene. CDR3 size: 13 residues. Trimming shortened V by 0 bases and J by 7 bases, and 11 bases separated the two germline ends.

The chain couples TRBV5-4 to TRBJ2-5, with 7 bases aligning to TRBD2. This CDR3 comprises 15 residues. Per germline, CDR1 SGHNT and CDR2 YYREEE (reference sequence). V shed 2 bases, J shed 5 bases, and the junction held 9 bases outside the gene matches. DNA of the CDR3: TGTGCCAGCAGCTTTGACCGGGGGGAGTGGGAGACCCAGTACTTC. This codes for CASSFDRGEWETQYF.

This sequence joins TRBV14 and TRBJ2-7; TRBD1 matches at 7 bases. Germline V lookup: CDR1 SGHDN, CDR2 FVKESK. Unmatched junction bases numbered 10, after V lost 0 bases and J lost 5 bases. This CDR3 is 16 amino acids long. CDR3 in DNA: TGTGCCAGCAGCCAAGAGGGGGACAGACTTGGGCACGAGCAGTACTTC. Translation: CASSQEGDRLGHEQYF. The whole variable domain, remainder taken from reference TRBV14 and TRBJ2-7, is EAGVTQFPSHSVIEKGQTVTLRCDPISGHDNLYWYRRVMGKEIKFLLHFVKESKQDESGMPNNRFLAERTGGTYSTLKVQPAELEDSGVYFCASSQEGDRLGHEQYFGPGTRLTVT.

This clone was seen only once. The rearrangement joins TRBV19 to TRBJ2-5, with 9 bases identical to TRBD1. J gave up 5 bases and V 2 bases, and 6 bases lay outside the gene matches. The V gene's germline CDR1 is LNHDA and CDR2 SQIVND (reference sequence). The CDR3 extends over 15 amino acids. The CDR3 DNA is TGTGCCAGTAGTATAAGACCGGGACAGGGTGAGACCCAGTACTTC. As protein: CASSIRPGQGETQYF.

The chain couples TRBV6-1 to TRBJ1-2; no reliable D call. The CDR3 has 13 amino acids. CDR1 is MNHNS and CDR2 is SASEGT in the germline V gene. Trimming stripped 3 bases from V and 5 bases from J, with 10 bases between. The CDR3 here is CASSDPEGYGYTF. The CDR3, as DNA: TGTGCCAGCAGTGACCCAGAAGGTTATGGCTACACCTTC.

The chain combines TRBV18 with TRBJ2-2; a possible D gene is TRBD1 (5 bases). Germline CDR1 reads KGHSH; CDR2 reads LQKENI. V dropped 2 bases and J dropped 4 bases, with 14 bases sitting between them. This CDR3 is built from 16 residues. CDR3 region: CASSPAQGLGTGELFF. CDR3 DNA: TGTGCCAGCTCACCAGCGCAGGGTTTAGGCACCGGGGAGCTGTTTTTT.

The rearrangement uses TRBV24-1 and TRBJ1-2, with D unclear. CDR3 length: 14 amino acids. V was pared by 0 bases and J by 8 bases, with 12 bases between. The germline CDR1 and CDR2 sequences are KGHDR and SFDVKD. In DNA form, the CDR3 reads TGTGCCACCAGTGATTTGGCCAAAGGTGTGGGCTACACCTTC. It encodes CATSDLAKGVGYTF.

The rearrangement uses TRBV5-1 and TRBJ2-1; TRBD2 matches at 12 bases. Losses at the gene ends were 6 bases for V and 8 bases for J; bases not matched to a gene: 15. Germline V CDR1 and CDR2: SGHRS, YFSETQ. The CDR3 loop spans 17 amino acids. CDR3 bases: TGCGCCAGCACTAGGACTAGCGGGATCAGGGTATCGGATGAGCAGTTCTTC. It is translated as CASTRTSGIRVSDEQFF.

This chain joins TRBV7-9 and TRBJ2-7, with 7 bases identical to TRBD2. V gave up 3 bases and J gave up 1 base; unmatched junction bases: 3. The germline V gene encodes CDR1 SEHNR and CDR2 FQNEAQ (reference sequence). CDR3 size: 14 residues. The CDR3 bases are TGTGCCAGCAGCTTGGGACTACTTTCCTACGAGCAGTACTTC. It encodes CASSLGLLSYEQYF.

V gene TRBV18 combines with J gene TRBJ1-1, with 8 nucleotides matching TRBD1. J lost 0 bases, V lost 3 bases, and 9 bases had no gene match. This CDR3 has 17 residues. Germline CDR1 reads KGHSH; CDR2 reads LQKENI. In nucleotides, the CDR3 is TGTGCCAGCTCACCCCTACAGGGGGGAGCTCTGAACACTGAAGCTTTCTTT. This sequence encodes CASSPLQGGALNTEAFF. The complete variable domain, with remaining parts taken from reference TRBV18 and TRBJ1-1, reads NAGVMQNPRHLVRRRGQEARLRCSPMKGHSHVYWYRQLPEEGLKFMVYLQKENIIDESGMPKERFSAEFPKEGPSILRIQQVVRGDSAAYFCASSPLQGGALNTEAFFGQGTRLTVV.

The V gene is TRBV7-2, the J gene TRBJ1-1; no clear D. The V gene's germline CDR1 is SGHTA and CDR2 FQGNSA. The CDR3 totals 13 residues. V lost 4 bases to trimming and J lost 0 bases, with 6 bases between them. Here the CDR3 reads CASSSHMNTEAFF. In DNA form, the CDR3 reads TGTGCCAGCAGCTCCCACATGAACACTGAAGCTTTCTTT.

This chain connects TRBV6-5 to TRBJ2-5; 9 positions agree with TRBD2. This CDR3 comprises 16 residues. Germline CDR1 reads MNHEY; CDR2 reads SVGAGI. The junction had 11 bases not matched to a gene; V was cut back by 4 bases and J by 5 bases. The CDR3 loop reads CASSSGASGVGETQYF. CDR3 DNA sequence: TGTGCCAGCAGTTCCGGGGCTAGCGGGGTTGGGGAGACCCAGTACTTC.

V gene TRBV7-2 combines with J gene TRBJ2-1, with 13 nucleotides matching TRBD2. This CDR3 is 17 amino acids long. V was clipped by 5 bases and J by 4 bases; unmatched bases: 8. In germline, CDR1 is SGHTA, CDR2 FQGNSA. CDR3 in amino acids: CASSPRTSGRPYNEQFF. Written as DNA, the CDR3 is TGTGCCAGCAGCCCACGGACTAGCGGGAGACCTTACAATGAGCAGTTCTTC.